Sequencing of this T cell receptor beta chain was carried out in a study of cytomegalovirus exposure and HLA in healthy donors. Overall study results and limits: Accounts indicate the classifier identified cytomegalovirus status with strong specificity and sensitivity. More clonal expansion characterized HLA-associated TCR beta chains than equally common others in a later analysis.

The PCR ran on 60 Vbeta and 13 Jbeta primers. Assay used: immunoSEQ multiplex PCR; TCRdb lists only in-frame clones, some missing. The profile covers about 200,000 clones, with roughly 80% appearing a single time and 3.5% to 4% taken by the ten largest. The junction had 17 bases not matched to a gene; V was cut back by 7 bases and J by 8 bases. The germline V gene has CDR1 MDHEN and CDR2 SYDVKM. The CDR3 spans 17 residues. With respect to this clone: Its antigen is unidentified.

The rearrangement uses TRBV28 and TRBJ2-1, with 10 bases fitting TRBD2. The sequence derives from a male donor in good health and CMV-seronegative. Material: PBMCs. CDR3 coding DNA: TGTGCCAGCAACACCCTCACCGGGACAGCGGGAGGGTATGAGCAGTTCTTC. Its protein product is CASNTLTGTAGGYEQFF.